Listed here are 18 T cell receptor beta chains from one sample, sequenced in a study of yellow fever vaccine responses in identical twins. A single record per CDR3 protein comes from TCRdb applying MiXCR to the RT-PCR reads. The top ten hold roughly 4.3% of the sample, which has some 35,000 distinct CDR3 sequences, less than 70% seen once. The specimen was T cells from blood (PBMCs), unsorted or a sorted subset (not recorded which), collected before or after yellow fever vaccination (not recorded which). The receptors come from a woman aged 18-35 years who received the yellow fever vaccine.

The chain combines TRBV29-1 with TRBJ2-7; 7 bases align to TRBD2. The CDR3 covers 14 residues. Germline V gene sequence: CDR1 SQVTM, CDR2 ANQGSEA. With 2 bases clipped from V and 0 bases from J, the junction kept 4 bases outside the gene matches. For the CDR3, the DNA is TGCAGCGTTGAACGGGGAGGGAGCTCCTACGAGCAGTACTTC. Its protein product is CSVERGGSSYEQYF.

V and J are TRBV10-3 and TRBJ2-1; 8 bases align to TRBD1. Germline V gene sequence: CDR1 ENHRY, CDR2 SYGVKD. Losses at the gene ends were 2 bases for V and 4 bases for J; bases not matched to a gene: 4. This CDR3 is 15 amino acids long. CDR3 nucleotides: TGTGCCATCAGTGAGGGAGACAGGGGTTACAATGAGCAGTTCTTC. The encoded protein is CAISEGDRGYNEQFF.

The CDR3 nucleotides read TGTGCCAGCAGGCAACTACTGAACACTGAAGCTTTCTTT. Translating gives CASRQLLNTEAFF. The J gene is TRBJ1-1, the V gene TRBV11-3; unclear D gene. Trimming left V 6 bases short and J 0 bases short, with 8 bases between. The CDR3 is 13 amino acids. Germline V gives CDR1 SGHNT, CDR2 YENEEA.

The rearrangement uses TRBV5-1 and TRBJ2-1, with D uncertain. The CDR3 sequence is 12 residues long. From germline, CDR1 is SGHRS and CDR2 YFSETQ. V lost 4 bases, J lost 7 bases, and 9 bases lay in between. CDR3 in amino acids: CASSILTNEQFF. The CDR3 DNA reads as TGCGCCAGCAGCATACTAACTAATGAGCAGTTCTTC.

The V gene is TRBV7-3, the J gene TRBJ1-1; D is undetermined. CDR3 length: 13 residues. V shed 6 bases and J shed 4 bases, with 12 bases lying between them. The germline V gene encodes CDR1 SGHTA and CDR2 FQGTGA. The CDR3 sequence is CASSRGLGTEAFF. CDR3 nucleotides: TGTGCCAGCAGTCGAGGGCTGGGCACTGAAGCTTTCTTT.

This clonotype was seen only a few times. The V and J genes are TRBV7-6 and TRBJ1-4, with D tentatively TRBD1 (6 bases). The CDR3 has 14 amino acids. Germline V gene data show CDR1 as SGHVS and CDR2 as FNYEAQ. The V and J ends lost 4 bases and 8 bases respectively, with 14 bases between them. The CDR3 sequence: CASSSGTQGEKLFF. The CDR3 DNA follows: TGTGCCAGCAGCTCCGGAACCCAGGGGGAAAAACTGTTTTTT. The full variable domain, its missing parts supplied by reference TRBV7-6 and TRBJ1-4, is GAGVSQSPRYKVTKRGQDVALRCDPISGHVSLYWYRQALGQGPEFLTYFNYEAQQDKSGLPNDRFSAERPEGSISTLTIQRTEQRDSAMYRCASSSGTQGEKLFFGSGTQLSVL.

This sequence joins TRBV11-1 and TRBJ1-6; 7 nucleotides match TRBD1. Germline CDR1 and CDR2: SGHAT and FQDESV (reference sequence). This CDR3 has 14 residues. Trimming took 5 bases from V and 9 from J; bases not matched to a gene: 7. In nucleotides, the CDR3 is TGTGCCAGCAGCCTCAACAGGGGCGGTTCACCCCTCCACTTT. Its protein is CASSLNRGGSPLHF.

V usage is TRBV5-1 and J usage is TRBJ1-4, with 9 bases fitting TRBD1. Germline CDR1 is SGHRS and CDR2 is YFSETQ. This CDR3 has 15 residues. V dropped 2 bases and J dropped 6; count of bases not matched to a gene: 5. The CDR3: CASSLQGASDEKLFF. CDR3 DNA: TGCGCCAGCAGCTTACAGGGGGCGTCTGATGAAAAACTGTTTTTT. The full variable domain, with the rest looked up from reference TRBV5-1 and TRBJ1-4, is KAGVTQTPRYLIKTRGQQVTLSCSPISGHRSVSWYQQTPGQGLQFLFEYFSETQRNKGNFPGRFSGRQFSNSRSEMNVSTLELGDSALYLCASSLQGASDEKLFFGSGTQLSVL.

In this sample, this clonotype turned up a few times. This sequence joins TRBV5-1 and TRBJ2-3; possibly TRBD1 for D (5 bases). The CDR3 has 12 amino acids. The V and J ends lost 4 bases and 14 bases respectively, with 17 bases between them. Germline CDR1 is SGHRS and CDR2 is YFSETQ. Here the CDR3 DNA reads TGCGCCAGCAGCGACGGACAACCCCGCCGGTATTTT. It translates to CASSDGQPRRYF.

The V gene is TRBV20-1, the J gene TRBJ2-3; 9 bases align to TRBD2. V gave up 3 bases and J gave up 4 bases; unmatched junction bases: 2. CDR1 is DFQATT and CDR2 is SNEGSKA in the germline V gene (reference sequence). The CDR3 spans 13 residues. The CDR3 loop is CSARLAGADTQYF. The CDR3 DNA reads as TGCAGTGCTAGGTTAGCGGGAGCAGATACGCAGTATTTT.

In its sample, this clonotype was seen once. The gene calls are TRBV7-6 and TRBJ2-2; tentatively, D is TRBD2 (6 bases). The germline V gene encodes CDR1 SGHVS and CDR2 FNYEAQ. This CDR3 has 15 amino acids. Trimming took off 5 bases at V and 5 bases at J, with 15 bases between the two ends. CDR3 bases: TGTGCCAGCAGCACAGACGCCGGAGGGACCGGGGAGCTGTTTTTT. Encoded protein: CASSTDAGGTGELFF.

The CDR3 DNA reads as TGTGCCAGCAGTACCCGCCAGCGGGTTTTCAATGAGCAGTTCTTC. Translation: CASSTRQRVFNEQFF. The chain has TRBV28 and TRBJ2-1; weak D call: TRBD2 (6 bases). CDR3 length: 15 amino acids. Trimming cost V 5 bases and J 6 bases, with 17 bases left between them. Germline loops: CDR1 MDHEN, CDR2 SYDVKM. The variable domain in full, with the rest retrieved from reference TRBV28 and TRBJ2-1, is DVKVTQSSRYLVKRTGEKVFLECVQDMDHENMFWYRQDPGLGLRLIYFSYDVKMKEKGDIPEGYSVSREKKERFSLILESASTNQTSMYLCASSTRQRVFNEQFFGPGTRLTVL.

The chain has TRBV13 and TRBJ2-1, with 10 bases aligning to TRBD2. The CDR3 is 15 residues long. The V and J ends lost 5 bases and 2 bases, in that order; junction bases with no gene match: 3. Per the germline V gene, CDR1 is PRHDT and CDR2 is FYEKMQ (reference sequence). CDR3: CASSLTSGTYNEQFF. As DNA, the CDR3 is TGTGCCAGCAGCCTAACTAGCGGGACCTACAATGAGCAGTTCTTC.

This clonotype came up a few times. The CDR3 DNA reads TGTGCCAGCAGCATTGCGGGGAAGCTAGATACGCAGTATTTT. Translation: CASSIAGKLDTQYF. The chain recombines TRBV21-1 with TRBJ2-3; the table assigns TRBD2, which was not confirmed against the DNA. TRBV21-1 is classified as a pseudogene. This CDR3 has 14 residues.

CDR3 residues: CSARAGGSELNTEAFF. The CDR3 DNA reads as TGCAGTGCTAGAGCGGGGGGCTCGGAACTGAACACTGAAGCTTTCTTT. The rearrangement links TRBV20-1 to TRBJ1-1; D may be TRBD1 (6 bases). The CDR3 has 16 residues. Germline V gene lookup returns CDR1 DFQATT and CDR2 SNEGSKA (reference sequence). V was shortened by 1 base and J by 0 bases, with 15 bases between the two germline ends.

The chain couples TRBV10-3 to TRBJ1-5, with TRBD1 identical over 7 bases. This CDR3 is 16 amino acids long. J was trimmed by 2 bases and V by 2 bases; bases with no gene match: 6. Looked up from germline, CDR1 is ENHRY and CDR2 is SYGVKD. CDR3 nucleotide sequence: TGTGCCATCAGTGAGACCCAGGGGGTAGGCAATCAGCCCCAGCATTTT. The encoded protein is CAISETQGVGNQPQHF.

Regarding this clonotype: Its ends do not fully match the called genes, so a read error is possible. V usage is TRBV4-1 and J usage is TRBJ1-6; 7 bases are shared with TRBD1. Germline V gene data show CDR1 as MGHRA and CDR2 as YSYEKL. The CDR3 is 17 amino acids. The CDR3 is CAGSQLAGTVYNSPLHF. The DNA for the CDR3 is TGCGCCGGCAGCCAATTAGCCGGGACAGTGTATAATTCACCCCTCCACTTT.

This chain links TRBV29-1 with TRBJ2-5; no firm D call. This CDR3 region has 12 residues. Germline V lookup: CDR1 SQVTM, CDR2 ANQGSEA. V was pared by 5 bases and J by 1 base, with 8 bases between. As DNA, the CDR3 is TGCAGCGTTTCTAAGGCCCAAGAGACCCAGTACTTC. It specifies CSVSKAQETQYF.